The following is a T cell receptor beta chain sequence with its context. What it binds is not known. The data derive from a study of cytomegalovirus exposure and HLA in healthy donors. Overall study results and limits: It is likely that the observed cluster of highly shared sequence variants was a sequencing artifact.

Vbeta (60) and Jbeta (13) primers were used in the PCR. In the authors' workflow: An analysis that came later counted some 80 million unique TCR beta chains, 10 million to 11 million shared. The data were produced by immunoSEQ multiplex PCR, yet TCRdb's version contains in-frame clones alone and is incomplete. V, J and clone size were drawn from that table, and D and trimming were deduced from the DNA. Reported are approximately 110,000 clones; the ten largest clones contain 3.6%. This CDR3 is 15 amino acids long. Germline V gene data show CDR1 as SGHNT and CDR2 as YENEEA. The J segment lost 7 bases and the V segment lost 2 bases, leaving 8 bases of the junction unmatched. Regarding donors, all were healthy bone marrow donors.

Material for sequencing was PBMCs. V usage is TRBV11-3 and J usage is TRBJ1-5, with TRBD1 matching 7 bases. The source of this sequence is a man between 18 and 29 years old in good health and CMV-seronegative. CDR3 protein: CASSLQDRWGQPQHF. The CDR3 nucleotides read TGTGCCAGCAGCTTACAGGACAGGTGGGGCCAGCCCCAGCATTTT.